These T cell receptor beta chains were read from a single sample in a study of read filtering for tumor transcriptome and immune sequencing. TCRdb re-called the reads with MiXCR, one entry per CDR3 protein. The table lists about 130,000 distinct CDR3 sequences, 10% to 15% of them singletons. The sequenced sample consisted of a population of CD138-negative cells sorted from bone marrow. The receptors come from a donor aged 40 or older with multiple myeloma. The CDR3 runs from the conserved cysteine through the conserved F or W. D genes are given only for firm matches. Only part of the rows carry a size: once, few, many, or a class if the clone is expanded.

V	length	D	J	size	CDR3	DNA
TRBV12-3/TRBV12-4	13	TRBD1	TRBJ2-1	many	CASSRTGGNEQFF	TGTGCCAGCAGCCGGACAGGGGGCAATGAGCAGTTCTTC
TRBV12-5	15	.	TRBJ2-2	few	CASGLVQGGTGELFF	TGTGCTAGTGGTTTGGTTCAGGGCGGCACCGGGGAGCTGTTTTTT
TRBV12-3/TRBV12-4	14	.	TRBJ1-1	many	CASSFRSQNTEAFF	TGTGCCAGCAGTTTTCGCAGTCAGAACACTGAAGCTTTCTTT
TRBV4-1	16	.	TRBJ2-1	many	CASSQGGGGLPNEQFF	TGCGCCAGCAGCCAAGGGGGTGGGGGGCTCCCCAATGAGCAGTTCTTC
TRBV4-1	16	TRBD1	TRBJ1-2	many	CASSQGGGGQGGGYTF	TGCGCCAGCAGCCAAGGAGGAGGAGGACAGGGCGGCGGCTACACCTTC
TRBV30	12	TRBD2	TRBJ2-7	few	CAWSAGGAEQYF	TGTGCCTGGAGTGCGGGGGGGGCCGAGCAGTACTTC
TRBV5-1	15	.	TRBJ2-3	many	CASSYRPDRADTQYF	TGCGCCAGCAGCTACCGACCGGACCGGGCGGATACGCAGTATTTT
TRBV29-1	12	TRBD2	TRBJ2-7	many	CSVEGLAFEQYF	TGCAGCGTGGAAGGACTAGCCTTCGAGCAGTACTTC
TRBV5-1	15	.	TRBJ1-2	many	CASSPMAEGTYGYTF	TGCGCCAGCAGTCCGATGGCGGAGGGAACCTATGGCTACACCTTC
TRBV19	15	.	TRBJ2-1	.	CASSEGSRFNEWQFF	TGTGCCAGTAGTGAGGGGAGTCGGTTCAATGAGTGGCAGTTCTTC
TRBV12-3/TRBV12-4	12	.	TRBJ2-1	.	CASSRIMNEQFF	TGTGCCAGCAGTCGGATTATGAATGAGCAGTTCTTC
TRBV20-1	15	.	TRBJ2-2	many	CSARVGTQVTGELFF	TGCAGTGCTAGAGTTGGGACCCAAGTCACCGGGGAGCTGTTTTTT
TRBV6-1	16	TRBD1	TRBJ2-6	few	CASSQGQFSGANVLTF	TGTGCCAGCAGCCAGGGACAGTTCTCTGGGGCCAACGTCCTGACTTTC
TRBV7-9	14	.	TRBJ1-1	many	CASNLEGVNTEAFF	TGTGCCAGCAATCTGGAGGGTGTGAACACTGAAGCTTTCTTT
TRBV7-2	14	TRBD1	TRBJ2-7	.	CASSPGTGMYEQYF	TGTGCCAGCAGCCCCGGGACAGGGATGTACGAGCAGTACTTC
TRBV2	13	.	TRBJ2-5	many	CASTRDRRETQYF	TGTGCCAGCACGAGGGATAGAAGGGAGACCCAGTACTTC
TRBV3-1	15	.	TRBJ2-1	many	CASSQDPASLNEQFF	TGTGCCAGCAGCCAAGATCCGGCTAGCCTTAATGAGCAGTTCTTC
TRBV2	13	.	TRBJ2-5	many	CASRRDSQETQYF	TGTGCCAGCAGACGGGACTCGCAAGAGACCCAGTACTTC
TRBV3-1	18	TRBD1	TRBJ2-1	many	CASSQPLGQGAGYNEQFF	TGTGCCAGCAGCCAACCACTGGGACAGGGGGCTGGCTACAATGAGCAGTTCTTC
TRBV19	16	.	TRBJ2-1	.	CASATGGVPSNNEQFF	TGTGCCAGCGCGACTGGCGGGGTCCCAAGTAACAATGAGCAGTTCTTC
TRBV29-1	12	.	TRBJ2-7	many	CSVQGGGNEQYF	TGCAGCGTTCAGGGAGGGGGCAACGAGCAGTACTTC
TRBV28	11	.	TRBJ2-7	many	CASRGNYEQYF	TGTGCCAGCAGGGGCAATTACGAGCAGTACTTC
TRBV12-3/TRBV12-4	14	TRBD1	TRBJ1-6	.	CASSRDRGNTPPHF	TGTGCCAGCAGCCGGGACAGGGGGAATACACCCCCCCACTTT
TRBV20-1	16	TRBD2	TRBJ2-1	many	CSARDLGLAGGYEQFF	TGCAGTGCTAGAGACTTAGGACTAGCGGGAGGGTATGAGCAGTTCTTC
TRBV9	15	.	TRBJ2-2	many	CASSVDIGWGGELFF	TGTGCCAGCAGCGTAGATATAGGTTGGGGCGGGGAGCTGTTTTTT
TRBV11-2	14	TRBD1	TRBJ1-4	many	CASNRDRLNEKLFF	TGTGCCAGCAACCGGGACAGATTGAATGAAAAACTGTTTTTT
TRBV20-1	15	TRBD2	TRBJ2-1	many	CSARGEVAGVNEQFF	TGCAGTGCTAGAGGGGAGGTAGCGGGAGTTAATGAGCAGTTCTTC
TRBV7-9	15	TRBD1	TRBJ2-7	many	CASSQGDRGTHEQYF	TGTGCCAGCAGCCAAGGGGACAGGGGTACCCACGAGCAGTACTTC
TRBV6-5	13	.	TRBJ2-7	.	CASSWQGTHEQYF	TGTGCCAGCAGTTGGCAGGGTACACACGAGCAGTACTTC
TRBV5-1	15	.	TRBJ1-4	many	CASSRQSPKDEKLFF	TGCGCCAGCAGCCGACAAAGCCCGAAGGATGAAAAACTGTTTTTT
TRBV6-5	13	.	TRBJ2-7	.	CASSPLLTYEQYF	TGTGCCAGCAGCCCCCTGCTTACTTACGAGCAGTACTTC
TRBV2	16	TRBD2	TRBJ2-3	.	CASSDNKRGDSDTQYF	TGTGCCAGCAGTGATAATAAGCGGGGGGATTCAGATACGCAGTATTTT
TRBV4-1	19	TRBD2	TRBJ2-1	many	CASSRRTSGGASSYNEQFF	TGCGCCAGCAGCCGAAGGACTAGCGGGGGGGCCAGCTCCTACAATGAGCAGTTCTTC
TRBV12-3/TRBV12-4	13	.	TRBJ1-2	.	CASSRANNYGHTF	TGTGCCAGCAGTCGGGCCAATAACTATGGCCACACGTTC
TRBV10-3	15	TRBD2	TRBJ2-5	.	CAIRPNAGEVETQYF	TGTGCCATCAGGCCAAACGCGGGGGAGGTGGAGACCCAGTACTTC
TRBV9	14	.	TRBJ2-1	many	CASSTIAGADEQFF	TGTGCCAGCAGCACCATTGCAGGGGCGGATGAGCAGTTCTTC
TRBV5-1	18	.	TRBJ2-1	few	CASSGRKQGESAYNEQFF	TGCGCCAGCAGCGGGAGGAAACAGGGTGAGAGCGCCTACAATGAGCAGTTCTTC
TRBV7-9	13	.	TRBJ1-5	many	CASSHGTNQPQHF	TGTGCCAGCAGCCACGGGACAAATCAGCCCCAGCATTTT
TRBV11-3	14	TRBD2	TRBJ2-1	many	CASSFQRGSKEQFF	TGTGCCAGCAGCTTCCAGCGGGGCTCTAAGGAGCAGTTCTTC
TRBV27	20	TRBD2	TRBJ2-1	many	CASSRKGQWVSGRAIDEQFF	TGTGCCAGCAGTAGAAAGGGACAGTGGGTCAGCGGGAGGGCGATCGATGAGCAGTTCTTC
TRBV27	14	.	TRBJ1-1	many	CASSLIYNHTEAFF	TGTGCCAGCAGTTTAATTTACAACCACACTGAAGCTTTCTTT
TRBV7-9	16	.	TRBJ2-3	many	CASSFSGTSSTDTQYF	TGTGCCAGCAGCTTCTCAGGAACTAGCTCCACAGATACGCAGTATTTT